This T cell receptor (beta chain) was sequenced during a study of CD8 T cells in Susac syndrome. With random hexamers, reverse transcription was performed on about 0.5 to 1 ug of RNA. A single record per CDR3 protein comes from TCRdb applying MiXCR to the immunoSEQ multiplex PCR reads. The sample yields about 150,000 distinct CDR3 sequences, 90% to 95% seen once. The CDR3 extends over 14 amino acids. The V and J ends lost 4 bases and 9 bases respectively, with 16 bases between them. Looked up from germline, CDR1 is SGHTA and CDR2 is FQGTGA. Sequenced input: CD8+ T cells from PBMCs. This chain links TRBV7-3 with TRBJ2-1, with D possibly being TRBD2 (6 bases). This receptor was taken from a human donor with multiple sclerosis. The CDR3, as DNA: TGTGCCAGCAGCTATCCGGGGAGGTCGGGTGAGCAGTTCTTC. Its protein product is CASSYPGRSGEQFF.